The present entry profiles one T cell receptor (beta chain) with its context. The sample belongs to a study of OX40 agonist ivuxolimab in advanced cancers. Here immunoSEQ multiplex PCR was the method, and the copy in TCRdb shows in-frame clones only, minus some. The profile shows 70,000 to 75,000 clones, about 82% of them singletons. The V gene lost 4 bases and the J gene lost 3 bases, with 16 bases spanning the gap. The CDR3 totals 15 residues. Germline lookup yields CDR1 SGHRS and CDR2 YFSETQ. The starting material was CD4+ or CD8+ T cells sorted from blood, obtained in a trial of the OX40 agonist ivuxolimab. This receptor was identified in an adult with an advanced solid tumor such as melanoma, head and neck, liver or kidney cancer. The J gene is TRBJ1-1, the V gene TRBV5-1; D not certain. CDR3 DNA: TGCGCCAGCAGCAATGACCCCGGGTGGGACACTGAAGCTTTCTTT. It is translated as CASSNDPGWDTEAFF.